The clone carrying this TCR beta chain was counted a few times. Antigen unknown. This entry belongs to a study of T cells in Graves' hyperthyroidism and ophthalmopathy. Study details: Blood from the periphery was taken at initial diagnosis, before any treatment.

The CDR3 is made up of 16 amino acids. V gave up 0 bases and J gave up 5 bases, with 19 bases separating them. Germline CDR1 DFQATT, CDR2 SNEGSKA (reference sequence). Study-level results: Most clonotypes expanded in thyroid above 0.001 were likewise present in blood.

RNA transcripts were the template for amplifying TCR beta CDR3 regions. A first-round RT-PCR of the TCR CDR3 used the HTBI primer set. Using its own MiXCR run on the multiplex PCR reads, TCRdb lists one record per CDR3 protein. The data show 450,000 to 650,000 distinct CDR3 sequences, around 14% seen once. This chain links TRBV20-1 with TRBJ2-5; possible D gene TRBD2, 6 bases. Specimen: blood. This receptor was identified in a woman aged 18-29 years with Graves' ophthalmopathy. The CDR3 loop reads CSARDLSEGRRETQYF. DNA for the CDR3: TGCAGTGCTAGAGATCTGTCTGAGGGGAGGAGGGAGACCCAGTACTTC.